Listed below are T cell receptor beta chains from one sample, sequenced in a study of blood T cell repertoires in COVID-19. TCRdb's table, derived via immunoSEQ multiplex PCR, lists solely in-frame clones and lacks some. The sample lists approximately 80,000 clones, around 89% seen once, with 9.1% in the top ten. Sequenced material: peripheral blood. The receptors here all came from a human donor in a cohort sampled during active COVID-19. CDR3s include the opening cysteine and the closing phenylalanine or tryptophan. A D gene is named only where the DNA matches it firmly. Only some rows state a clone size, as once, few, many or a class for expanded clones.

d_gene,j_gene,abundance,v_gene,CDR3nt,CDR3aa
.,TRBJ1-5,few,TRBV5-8,TGTGCCAGCAGCCTAGGGGTTAGCAATCAGCCCCAGCATTTT,CASSLGVSNQPQHF
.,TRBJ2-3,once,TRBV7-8,TGTGCCAGCAGTCAACAGGTAGATACGCAGTATTTT,CASSQQVDTQYF
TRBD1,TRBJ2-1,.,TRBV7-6,TGTGCCAGCAGAACAGGGGACAATGAGCAGTTCTTC,CASRTGDNEQFF
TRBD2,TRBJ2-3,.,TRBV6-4,TGTGCCAGCAGTGACTTCGGGGAGGGAGATACGCAGTATTTT,CASSDFGEGDTQYF
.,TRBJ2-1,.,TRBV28,TGTGCCAGCAGTCCGGGGACTGCCCGGAGGGTCAATGAGCAGTTCTTC,CASSPGTARRVNEQFF
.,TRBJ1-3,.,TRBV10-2,TGCGCCAGCAGGGGCACGTCAGCTTCGGGGAACACCATATATTTT,CASRGTSASGNTIYF
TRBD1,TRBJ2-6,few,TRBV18,TGTGCCAGCTCACTTGAGGTCAGGGGGCGTGGGGCCAACGTCCTGACTTTC,CASSLEVRGRGANVLTF
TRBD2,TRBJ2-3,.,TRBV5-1,TGCGCCAGCAGCTTGGGACTAGCGGGAGAAGATACGCAGTATTTT,CASSLGLAGEDTQYF
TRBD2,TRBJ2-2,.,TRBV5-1,TGCGCCAGCAGCTTGGGTCCTAGCGGGGACACCGGGGAGCTGTTTTTT,CASSLGPSGDTGELFF
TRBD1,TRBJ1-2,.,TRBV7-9,TGTGCCAGCAGCGAAACTGGACAGGGAGCTTTATATGGCTACACCTTC,CASSETGQGALYGYTF
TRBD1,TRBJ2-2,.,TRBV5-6,TGTGCCAGCAGCTTGTACAGGGGGACCGGGGAGCTGTTTTTT,CASSLYRGTGELFF
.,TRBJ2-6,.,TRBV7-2,TGTGCCAGCAGCTTAGGCCCGGTAACCTCTGGGGCCAACGTCCTGACTTTC,CASSLGPVTSGANVLTF
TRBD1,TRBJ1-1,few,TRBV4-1,TGCGCCAGCAGCCAGCCGGGACAGTTAGAAGCTTTCTTT,CASSQPGQLEAFF
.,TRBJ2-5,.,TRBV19,TGTGCCAGTAGTATAGGCGGGGCAGGGGGAAGGGAGACCCAGTACTTC,CASSIGGAGGRETQYF
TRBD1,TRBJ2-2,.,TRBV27,TGTGCCAGCAGTCCGTACCCTACCGGGACAGGGGGAGAGACCGGGGAGCTGTTTTTT,CASSPYPTGTGGETGELFF
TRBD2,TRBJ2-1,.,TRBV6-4,TGTGCCAGCATCCAACTAGCGGGAGCTTACAATGAGCAGTTCTTC,CASIQLAGAYNEQFF
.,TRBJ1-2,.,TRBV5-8,TGTGCCAGCAGCTTGGGGGCCGGGAGTGGAGATGGCTACACCTTC,CASSLGAGSGDGYTF
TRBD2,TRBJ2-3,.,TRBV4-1,TGCGCCAGCAGCCGCGCGGGAGCGAGCACAGATACGCAGTATTTT,CASSRAGASTDTQYF
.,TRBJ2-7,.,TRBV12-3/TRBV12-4,TGTGCCAGCAGTACGACGACGGAGAAGCAGTACTTC,CASSTTTEKQYF
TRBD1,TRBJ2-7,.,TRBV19,TGTGCCAGTAGTATAGGGGACAGGGCTGACTACGAGCAGTACTTC,CASSIGDRADYEQYF
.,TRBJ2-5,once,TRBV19,TGTGCCAGTAGTATAGGGCGGGGACTGCAAGAGACCCAGTACTTC,CASSIGRGLQETQYF
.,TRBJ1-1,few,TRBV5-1,TGCGCCAGCAGGATCGGGGATTTTAACACTGAAGCTTTCTTT,CASRIGDFNTEAFF
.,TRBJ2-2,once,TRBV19,TGTGCCAGTAGTTCGGAAGCGGTGGCCGGGGAGCTGTTTTTT,CASSSEAVAGELFF
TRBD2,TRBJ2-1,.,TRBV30,TGTGCCTGGAGTTCTAGCCTTTCGCAGGGACTAGCGGGGGGGCGCAATGAGCAGTTCTTC,CAWSSSLSQGLAGGRNEQFF
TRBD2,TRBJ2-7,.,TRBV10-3,TGTGCCATCAGTGGGACTAGCGGCATAATCTACTTC,CAISGTSGIIYF
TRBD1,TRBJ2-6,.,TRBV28,TGTGCCAGCAGGCTCGACAGGGTTGGGGCCAACGTCCTGACTTTC,CASRLDRVGANVLTF
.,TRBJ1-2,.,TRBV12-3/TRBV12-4,TGTGCCAGCAGTTTAGGTCAGGGGTATGGCTACACCTTC,CASSLGQGYGYTF
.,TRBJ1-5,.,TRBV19,TGTGCCAGTAGTCCCCGACACGGACAGTACAATCAGCCCCAGCATTTT,CASSPRHGQYNQPQHF
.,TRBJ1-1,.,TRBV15,TGTGCCACCAGCAGAGGGGGGGGGACTGCGGGCACTGAAGCTTTCTTT,CATSRGGGTAGTEAFF
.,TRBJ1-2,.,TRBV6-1,TGTGCCAGCAGTGAGAGAGGCGACAGGTATGGCTACACCTTC,CASSERGDRYGYTF
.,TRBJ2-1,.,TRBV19,TGTGCCAGTAGTATAGGGTGGAGGGGCCGAAGCTCCTACAATGAGCAGTTCTTC,CASSIGWRGRSSYNEQFF
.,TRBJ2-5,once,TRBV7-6,TGTGCCAGCAGCTTAGTGATTCGGGACACTGATGGTGGGGAGACCCAGTACTTC,CASSLVIRDTDGGETQYF
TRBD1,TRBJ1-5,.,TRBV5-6,TGTGCCAGCAGCATAGGGACAGCACGGCAGCCCCAGCATTTT,CASSIGTARQPQHF
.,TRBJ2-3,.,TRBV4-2,TGTGCCAGCAGCCCCGGTCGAGCGGATACGCAGTATTTT,CASSPGRADTQYF
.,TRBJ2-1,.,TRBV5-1,TGCGCCAGCAGCTTGTTACCCAGCTCCTACAATGAGCAGTTCTTC,CASSLLPSSYNEQFF
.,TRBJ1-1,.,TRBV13,TGTGCCAGCAGCTCCCCATCCCGGGAGGGGACAATGAACACTGAAGCTTTCTTT,CASSSPSREGTMNTEAFF